Following are 20 T cell receptor beta chains from one sample sequenced in a study of shared clonotypes between healthy human individuals. Assay used: immunoSEQ multiplex PCR; TCRdb lists only in-frame clones, some missing. The sample includes around 1,000,000 clones, 60% to 80% of them seen just once. Sequencing was performed on memory CD4+ T cells from PBMCs. Regarding subset: CD45RA-negative fraction. These receptors originate from a man aged 18 to 29 in good health. Some clones in this sample may be carry-over from other donors' samples.

This chain uses TRBV7-9 with TRBJ2-7; 8 bases are a match to TRBD1. Germline-derived CDR1 and CDR2 are SEHNR and FQNEAQ (reference sequence). The CDR3 is made up of 15 amino acids. Trimming removed 4 bases from V and 0 bases from J; junction bases left unmatched: 5. CDR3: CASSSGGPSSYEQYF. For the CDR3, the DNA is TGTGCCAGCAGCTCAGGGGGCCCGAGCTCCTACGAGCAGTACTTC.

A word on this clone: The same CDR3 arises from other DNA sequences in this sample as well. The rearrangement links TRBV5-4 to TRBJ2-5, with 7 positions matching TRBD1. The CDR3 has 13 amino acids. Looked up from germline, CDR1 is SGHNT and CDR2 is YYREEE (reference sequence). J was trimmed by 2 bases and V by 2 bases; bases with no gene match: 0. CDR3 nucleotides: TGTGCCAGCAGCTTACAGGGGCAAGAGACCCAGTACTTC. This translates into CASSLQGQETQYF.

The sample holds one count of this clone. Germline is not matched at one junction end, which may reflect a read error. J is TRBJ2-7 and V is TRBV28; tentative D call: TRBD1 (6 bases). The CDR3 totals 12 residues. From germline, CDR1 is MDHEN and CDR2 SYDVKM. The CDR3 DNA reads as TGTGCCAGCAGTCTCGCCAGGGGCGAAACAACCTTC. It codes for CASSLARGETTF.

The sample holds one count of this clone. The chain couples TRBV6-5 to TRBJ1-2, with TRBD1 matching 10 bases. Germline assignment: CDR1 MNHEY and CDR2 SVGAGI. The trim removed 5 bases at V and 8 bases at J, leaving 8 bases unmatched. This CDR3 region has 14 residues. CDR3 protein: CASSRTGGFRGYTF. CDR3 coding DNA: TGTGCCAGCAGTCGGACAGGGGGTTTTCGGGGCTACACCTTC.

The chain couples TRBV28 to TRBJ2-1, with 12 bases identical to TRBD1. Germline CDR1 MDHEN, CDR2 SYDVKM. The ends lost 7 bases at V and 7 bases at J; junction bases unmatched: 8. This CDR3 comprises 15 residues. CDR3 region: CASNLRDRGRNEQFF. CDR3 nucleotide sequence: TGTGCCAGCAACCTTCGGGACAGGGGGCGTAATGAGCAGTTCTTC.

DNA of the CDR3: TGTGCCAGCAGCGCCGGGGACAGACAGCCCCAGCATTTT. It codes for CASSAGDRQPQHF. The V gene is TRBV11-2, the J gene TRBJ1-5, with TRBD1 matching over 7 bases. CDR3 length: 13 residues. V lost 5 bases and J lost 7; bases outside the gene matches: 5. Germline-derived CDR1 and CDR2 are SGHAT and FQNNGV.

Concerning this clone: This may come from a read error, since a much larger clone is one base off. The same CDR3 also results from other DNA sequences found in this sample. The chain recombines TRBV7-3 with TRBJ2-7, with TRBD1 identical over 7 bases. The CDR3 has 14 residues. V trimming: 2 bases; J trimming: 3 bases; junction bases outside the gene matches: 4. Looked up from germline, CDR1 is SGHTA and CDR2 is FQGTGA. As DNA, the CDR3 is TGTGCCAGCAGCTTAGGGGCAGGGGGCTACGAGCAGTACTTC. Its translation is CASSLGAGGYEQYF.

The V and J genes are TRBV7-6 and TRBJ1-1; TRBD1 might be the D (5 bases). V was pared by 5 bases and J by 6 bases, with 13 bases between. Germline CDR1 is SGHVS and CDR2 is FNYEAQ. The CDR3 spans 13 residues. The CDR3 DNA reads TGTGCCAGCAGCCCGGGGCTGGGCGCTGAAGCTTTCTTT. Translating it yields CASSPGLGAEAFF.

This clone was found a few times. This chain uses TRBV19 with TRBJ1-5, with 9 positions matching TRBD1. The CDR3 has 14 amino acids. Germline loops: CDR1 LNHDA, CDR2 SQIVND (reference sequence). Unmatched junction bases numbered 8, after V lost 11 bases and J lost 3 bases. CDR3 bases: TGTGCCGCCCCCGGGGACAGGGACAATCAGCCCCAGCATTTT. Its protein is CAAPGDRDNQPQHF.

This chain connects TRBV27 to TRBJ2-1; 7 bases align to TRBD1. Germline assignment: CDR1 MNHEY and CDR2 SMNVEV (reference sequence). CDR3 length: 18 amino acids. Trimming cost V 10 bases and J 0 bases; bases outside gene matches: 18. CDR3 sequence reads: CATFTWDRTSYSYNEQFF. The CDR3 DNA is TGTGCCACCTTTACCTGGGACAGAACGTCGTACTCCTACAATGAGCAGTTCTTC.

Regarding this clone: A much larger clonotype is one base distant, so this may be a read error. Other nucleotide sequences in the sample specify the same CDR3. The chain couples TRBV6-4 to TRBJ1-1; 7 positions agree with TRBD1. CDR1 and CDR2 (germline): MRHNA, SNTAGT. This CDR3 has 14 residues. The V segment lost 0 bases and the J segment 11 bases; nucleotides outside the gene matches: 9. The CDR3 DNA sequence: TGTGCCAGCAGTGACTCGATTGAGACAGGGAGGGCTTTCTTT. Its translation is CASSDSIETGRAFF.

CDR3 in DNA: TGCGCCAGCAGCTTTCTCGCTACCACGGACACTGAAGCTTTCTTT. Translation gives CASSFLATTDTEAFF. The V and J genes are TRBV5-1 and TRBJ1-1; D gene uncertain. Germline assignment: CDR1 SGHRS and CDR2 YFSETQ. CDR3 length: 15 amino acids. V was clipped by 2 bases and J by 3 bases, with 14 bases between them.

V gene TRBV28 combines with J gene TRBJ2-1; 14 positions agree with TRBD2. Per germline, CDR1 MDHEN and CDR2 SYDVKM. The CDR3 is 20 amino acids. Trimming took 3 bases from V and 8 from J; bases not matched to a gene: 18. CDR3 DNA: TGTGCCAGCAGTTTTCCCCGGACTAGCGGGAGGAGTGGGCAAAAGGATGAGCAGTTCTTC. The encoded protein is CASSFPRTSGRSGQKDEQFF.

The V gene is TRBV5-4, the J gene TRBJ2-5; D not certain. V was shortened by 0 bases and J by 2 bases, with 5 bases between the two germline ends. Germline loops: CDR1 SGHNT, CDR2 YYREEE (reference sequence). The CDR3 covers 13 residues. The CDR3 loop reads CASSLAHQETQYF. The CDR3 DNA reads TGTGCCAGCAGCTTGGCACATCAAGAGACCCAGTACTTC.

The CDR3 reads CASSPKTYRFSGNTIYF. CDR3 in DNA: TGCGCCAGCAGCCCCAAGACCTACAGATTCTCTGGAAACACCATATATTTT. This rearrangement joins TRBV4-3 to TRBJ1-3; D gene ambiguous. Trimming pared 4 bases from V and 0 bases from J, leaving 16 bases between. Germline V gene lookup returns CDR1 LGHNA and CDR2 YSLEER. The CDR3 has 17 residues.

The V gene is TRBV18, the J gene TRBJ1-3; D unresolved. The germline V gene has CDR1 KGHSH and CDR2 LQKENI. V shed 3 bases and J shed 0 bases, with 3 bases lying between them. This CDR3 spans 13 amino acids. CDR3 amino acids: CASSPISGNTIYF. The CDR3 nucleotides are TGTGCCAGCTCACCTATCTCTGGAAACACCATATATTTT. The variable domain in full, completed from reference TRBV18 and TRBJ1-3, reads NAGVMQNPRHLVRRRGQEARLRCSPMKGHSHVYWYRQLPEEGLKFMVYLQKENIIDESGMPKERFSAEFPKEGPSILRIQQVVRGDSAAYFCASSPISGNTIYFGEGSWLTVV.

The chain has TRBV28 and TRBJ1-1; D remains ambiguous. This CDR3 contains 15 residues. Germline CDR1 and CDR2: MDHEN and SYDVKM. V dropped 5 bases and J dropped 1 base, with 14 bases sitting between them. CDR3 amino acids: CASSRTAVGNTEAFF. CDR3 nucleotide sequence: TGTGCCAGCAGTCGAACAGCAGTAGGGAACACTGAAGCTTTCTTT.

The rearrangement links TRBV29-1 to TRBJ2-6; D is unclear. Germline CDR1 reads SQVTM; CDR2 reads ANQGSEA. This CDR3 has 14 amino acids. Between the trimmed V and J ends, which lost 1 base and 1 base, there was a span of 5 bases. DNA for the CDR3: TGCAGCGTTGAAGGGGTTTCTGGGGCCAACGTCCTGACTTTC. Its translation: CSVEGVSGANVLTF.

Note on this clone: Other DNA sequences in this sample translate to the same CDR3. This chain connects TRBV10-3 to TRBJ2-6; D remains unclear. V lost 2 bases and J 4 bases, leaving 6 bases between the germline ends. Germline V CDR1 and CDR2: ENHRY, SYGVKD. This CDR3 is built from 14 residues. The CDR3 nucleotides are TGTGCCATCAGTGAGGGGCTCGGGGCCAACGTCCTGACTTTC. Translating gives CAISEGLGANVLTF.

The chain has TRBV28 and TRBJ2-7; perhaps TRBD1 as D (6 bases). The CDR3 is 18 amino acids. Germline values: CDR1 MDHEN, CDR2 SYDVKM. V was clipped by 7 bases and J by 3 bases, with 28 bases between them. CDR3 bases: TGTGCCAGCATCGCCCGGAATCAAAGACAGAGGGGGATCTACGAGCAGTACTTC. Protein product: CASIARNQRQRGIYEQYF.